This T cell receptor (beta chain) was retrieved from a study of cytomegalovirus exposure and HLA in healthy donors (dated by TCRdb to 2016 to 2017). Regarding the complete study: The roughly 670 repertoires of the first cohort and the roughly 110 validation repertoires were produced on the same platform, according to a later analysis. The study was designed to test whether signatures of past pathogen exposure could be identified by cataloging public T cell receptors. Besides the first cohort of 666 subjects, a separate validation cohort made up of roughly 120 different subjects was used. High-throughput TCR immunosequencing, statistical association of individual TCRs with disease status, and machine learning were combined to predict cytomegalovirus infection status.

Note on this clone: Its antigen remains unidentified. Base qualities are not provided; no much larger clone lies one nucleotide away.

Findings and caveats that apply to the study as a whole: A later analysis had no HLA typing for the validation cohort, so co-occurrence there was scored across all 110 or so repertoires. While some public TCRs were present in many individuals, most TCR sequences turned up only very rarely across donors. The authors suggested that the approach could potentially be generalized to other disease states and immunological phenotypes. A few of the identified cytomegalovirus-associated TCR beta chains were confirmed in vitro to be specific for cytomegalovirus antigens. Of the cluster scores, about 94% were above 0 in a later analysis, which found that TCRs clustered in the first cohort also tended to co-occur in the 95 to 150 validation repertoires. A total of 150 or so TCR beta chains were listed by the study as associated with cytomegalovirus. In both the original and validation cohorts, the classifier was reported to diagnose cytomegalovirus status with high specificity and sensitivity.

Library construction relied on the immunoSEQ multiplex PCR assay. The study's own analysis went as follows. A statistical classification framework was built for diagnosing cytomegalovirus status from the catalog of TCR beta chain sequences. TCRdb mirrors the immuneACCESS table, restricted to in-frame sequences. Some clones are absent from its copies; in checked studies, under half trace to an unresolved V gene, and the reason for the others is unknown. For V, J and clone size, that table is used; D and trimming come from the DNA. The sample table holds 140,000 to 150,000 clones, of which over 90% were seen once. Jointly, the top ten make up roughly 1.9% of the sample. Inclusive of the bounding cysteine and phenylalanine, the CDR3 is 13 residues long. Only the CDR3 part of the read is kept: 39 bases, read in frame from the first base. At the junction V is shortened by 3 bases and J by 8 bases; bases outside the gene matches: 6. The germline V gene specifies MRHNA as CDR1 and SNTAGT as CDR2.

Donors formed part of the validation cohort, which comprised over a hundred subjects and was distinct from the first cohort of fewer than 750 subjects. In this chain, TRBV6-4 is recombined with TRBJ1-2; 7 central bases correspond to TRBD1. Sequencing was done on a sample of PBMCs. The sequence was obtained from a man aged 18 to 29 in good health and CMV-seropositive. The nucleotide sequence reads TGTGCCAGCAGTGAGTCAGGGGGAAGGGGCTACACCTTC. Its protein is CASSESGGRGYTF.